This T cell receptor (beta chain) is drawn from a study of CD4 T cells in relation to SARS-CoV-2 and coronaviruses. CD4+ T cells from unexposed donors were obtained before the COVID-19 pandemic (2011-2018). CD4+ T cells were isolated from the cells after more than nine days of culture. On this clone: Its antigen remains unknown.

The CDR3 is 15 residues long. Germline CDR1 SGHAT, CDR2 FQNNGV. Trimming at V came to 8 bases and at J to 4 bases, leaving 13 bases not matched to a gene. The assay was immunoSEQ multiplex PCR, and TCRdb's table has in-frame clones only and misses some. The sample contains around 25,000 clones, around 76% of which appear only once. This receptor was identified in a human donor in good health. Specimen: CD4+ T cells from PBMCs, cultured in vitro. The V gene is TRBV11-2, the J gene TRBJ2-7; 8 positions match TRBD1. DNA for the CDR3: TGTGCCAGCTTACTCGGGACAGGAGGCGGGTACGAGCAGTACTTC. It specifies CASLLGTGGGYEQYF.